This T cell receptor beta chain was identified during a study of cytomegalovirus exposure and HLA in healthy donors. Study-wide results and limits: The study designated roughly 160 TCR beta chains cytomegalovirus-associated. The study assumed roughly uniform donor sequencing depth for presence/absence analyses. Among CMV-associated TCR beta chains, most appeared HLA-restricted in a later analysis.

The PCR had 60 Vbeta and 13 Jbeta primers. Data came from immunoSEQ multiplex PCR; TCRdb stores just in-frame clones and leaves some out. The data show over 80,000 clones, roughly 74% seen once. The CDR3 has 15 residues. Germline V CDR1 and CDR2: SGHTA, FQGNSA. The ends were cut back, 1 base at V and 9 bases at J, with 16 bases in the middle. To note about this clone: Its antigen is undetermined.

The chain has TRBV7-2 and TRBJ1-5; maybe TRBD1 (6 bases). The receptor comes from a female donor in good health and CMV-seropositive. Material for sequencing was PBMCs. The CDR3 region is CASSLDRVGVMPQHF. As DNA, the CDR3 is TGTGCCAGCAGCTTAGACAGGGTGGGGGTTATGCCCCAGCATTTT.